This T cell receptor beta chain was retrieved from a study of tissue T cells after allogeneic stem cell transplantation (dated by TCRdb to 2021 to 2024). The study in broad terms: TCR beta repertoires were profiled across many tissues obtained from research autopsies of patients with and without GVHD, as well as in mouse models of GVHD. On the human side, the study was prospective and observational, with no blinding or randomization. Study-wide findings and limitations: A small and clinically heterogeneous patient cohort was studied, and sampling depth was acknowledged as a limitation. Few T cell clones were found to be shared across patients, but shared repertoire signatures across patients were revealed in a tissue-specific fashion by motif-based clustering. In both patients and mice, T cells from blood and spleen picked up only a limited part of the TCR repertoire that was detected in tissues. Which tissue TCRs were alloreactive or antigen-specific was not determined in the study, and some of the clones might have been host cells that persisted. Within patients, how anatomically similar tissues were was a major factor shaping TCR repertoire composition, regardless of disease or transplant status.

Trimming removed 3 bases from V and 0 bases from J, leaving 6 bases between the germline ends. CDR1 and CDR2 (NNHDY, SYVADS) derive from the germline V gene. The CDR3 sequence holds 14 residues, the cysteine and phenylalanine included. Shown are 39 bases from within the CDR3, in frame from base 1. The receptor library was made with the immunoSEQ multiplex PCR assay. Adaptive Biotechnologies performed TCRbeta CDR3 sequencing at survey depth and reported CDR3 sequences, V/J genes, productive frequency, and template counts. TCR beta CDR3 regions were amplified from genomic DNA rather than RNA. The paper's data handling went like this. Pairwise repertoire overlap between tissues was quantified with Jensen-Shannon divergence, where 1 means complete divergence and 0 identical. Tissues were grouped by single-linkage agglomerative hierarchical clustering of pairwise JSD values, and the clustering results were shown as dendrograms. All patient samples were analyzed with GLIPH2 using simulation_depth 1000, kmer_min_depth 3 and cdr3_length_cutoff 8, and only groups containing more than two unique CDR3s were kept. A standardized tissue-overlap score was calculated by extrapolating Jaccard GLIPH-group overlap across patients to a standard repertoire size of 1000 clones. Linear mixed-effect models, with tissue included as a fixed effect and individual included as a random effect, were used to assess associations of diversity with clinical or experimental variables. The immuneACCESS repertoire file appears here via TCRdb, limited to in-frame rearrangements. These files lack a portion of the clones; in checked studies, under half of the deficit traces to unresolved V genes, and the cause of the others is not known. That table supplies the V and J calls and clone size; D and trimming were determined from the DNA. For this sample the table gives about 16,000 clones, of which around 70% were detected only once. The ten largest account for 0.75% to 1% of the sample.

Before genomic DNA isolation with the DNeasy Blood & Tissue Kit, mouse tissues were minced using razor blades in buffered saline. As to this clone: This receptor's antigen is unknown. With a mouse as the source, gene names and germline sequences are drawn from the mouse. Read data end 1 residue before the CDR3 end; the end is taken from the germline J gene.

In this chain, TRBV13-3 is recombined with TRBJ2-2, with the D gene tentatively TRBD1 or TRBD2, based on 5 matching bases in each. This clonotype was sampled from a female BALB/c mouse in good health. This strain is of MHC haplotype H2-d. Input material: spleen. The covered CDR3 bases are TGTGCCAGCAGTGGGGGGACAAACACCGGGCAGCTCTAC. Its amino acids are CASSGGTNTGQLY. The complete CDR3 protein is CASSGGTNTGQLYF.